This TCR beta chain is drawn from a study of T cells after yellow fever vaccination. The CDR3 has 11 residues. The V gene lost 1 base and the J gene lost 12 bases, with 10 bases spanning the gap. Germline CDR1 SQVTM, CDR2 ANQGSEA. This clonotype was recorded a few times. MiXCR, applied by TCRdb to the 5' RACE reads, yields one record per CDR3 protein. The sample lists some 560,000 distinct CDR3 sequences, around 21% occurring once. The chain recombines TRBV29-1 with TRBJ2-1; D possibly corresponds to TRBD1 (6 bases). This sequence originates from a man aged 30 to 39 who received the YFV17D yellow fever vaccine. The source material was PBMCs, sampled 15 days after the yellow fever booster vaccination. The chain's CDR3 is CSVEVGAGQFF. Written as DNA, the CDR3 is TGCAGCGTTGAAGTGGGGGCAGGGCAGTTCTTC.